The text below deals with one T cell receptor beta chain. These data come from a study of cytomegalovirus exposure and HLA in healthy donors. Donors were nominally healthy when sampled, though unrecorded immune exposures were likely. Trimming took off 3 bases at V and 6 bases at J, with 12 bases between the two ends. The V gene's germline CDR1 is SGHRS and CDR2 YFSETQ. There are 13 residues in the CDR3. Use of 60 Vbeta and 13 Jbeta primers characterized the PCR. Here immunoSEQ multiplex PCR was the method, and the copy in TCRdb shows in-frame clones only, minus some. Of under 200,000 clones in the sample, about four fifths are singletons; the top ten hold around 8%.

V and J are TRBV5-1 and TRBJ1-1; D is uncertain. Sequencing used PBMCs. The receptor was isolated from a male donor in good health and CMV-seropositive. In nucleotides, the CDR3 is TGCGCCAGCAGCTCCGGGGAAATGCCTGAAGCTTTCTTT. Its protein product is CASSSGEMPEAFF.